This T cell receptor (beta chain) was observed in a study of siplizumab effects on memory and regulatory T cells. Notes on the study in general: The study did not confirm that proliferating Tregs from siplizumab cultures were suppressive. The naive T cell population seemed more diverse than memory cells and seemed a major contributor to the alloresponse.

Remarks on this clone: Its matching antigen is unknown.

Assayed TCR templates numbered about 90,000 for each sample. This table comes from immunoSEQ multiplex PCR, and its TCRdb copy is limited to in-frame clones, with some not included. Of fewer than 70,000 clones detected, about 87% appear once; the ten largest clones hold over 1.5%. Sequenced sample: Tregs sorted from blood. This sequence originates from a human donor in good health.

The CDR3 DNA follows: TGCGCCAGCAGTGAGGGGGGCACAGATACGCAGTATTTT. It codes for CASSEGGTDTQYF. The chain employs TRBV10-1 and TRBJ2-3, with no clear D. V shed 2 bases and J shed 1 base, with 4 bases lying between them. Germline V gives CDR1 WNHNN, CDR2 SYGVQD (reference sequence). The CDR3 is 13 residues long.